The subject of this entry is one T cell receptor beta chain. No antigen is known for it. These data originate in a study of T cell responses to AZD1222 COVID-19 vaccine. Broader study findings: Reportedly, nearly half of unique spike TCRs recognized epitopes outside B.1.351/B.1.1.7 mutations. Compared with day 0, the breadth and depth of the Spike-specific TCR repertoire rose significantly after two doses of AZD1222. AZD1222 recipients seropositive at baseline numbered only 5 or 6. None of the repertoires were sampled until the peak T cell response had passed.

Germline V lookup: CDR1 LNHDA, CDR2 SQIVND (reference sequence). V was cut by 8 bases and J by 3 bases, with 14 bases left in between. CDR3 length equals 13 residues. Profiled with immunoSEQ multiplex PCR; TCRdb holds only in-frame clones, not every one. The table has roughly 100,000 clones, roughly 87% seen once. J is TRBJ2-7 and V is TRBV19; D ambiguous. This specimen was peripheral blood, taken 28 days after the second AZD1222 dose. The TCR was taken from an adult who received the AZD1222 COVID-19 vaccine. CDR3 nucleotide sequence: TGTGCCAGTGCTCGGGCCACGTACTACGAGCAGTACTTC. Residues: CASARATYYEQYF.